The 21 T cell receptor beta chains listed next were all sequenced from one sample in a study of blood T cell repertoires in COVID-19. Measured with immunoSEQ multiplex PCR; TCRdb has only the in-frame clones, and not every one. Altogether under 150,000 clones are present, 80% being singletons, with the ten largest covering 20% to 30%. The sample comprised peripheral blood. Every receptor here comes from a human donor in a cohort sampled during active COVID-19.

This clone was picked up a small number of times. The chain recombines TRBV6-1 with TRBJ2-7, with 8 bases that match TRBD2. The V gene end was trimmed by 2 bases and the J gene end by 1 base; junction bases not matched to a gene: 4. The CDR3 runs 15 residues. Germline V lookup: CDR1 MNHNS, CDR2 SASEGT. CDR3 in amino acids: CASSEFGGDSYEQYF. In DNA form, the CDR3 reads TGTGCCAGCAGTGAATTCGGGGGGGATTCCTACGAGCAGTACTTC.

The CDR3 is CASSALQQYEQYF. The DNA of the CDR3 is TGTGCCAGCAGCGCCCTACAGCAATACGAGCAGTACTTC. The rearrangement links TRBV7-2 to TRBJ2-7; D is ambiguous. Trimming pared 5 bases from V and 4 bases from J, leaving 12 bases between. Germline V CDR1 and CDR2: SGHTA, FQGNSA. The length of the CDR3 is 13 residues.

The V gene is TRBV5-6, the J gene TRBJ2-7; no firm D call. Germline CDR1 reads SGHDT; CDR2 reads YYEEEE. Trimming removed 0 bases from V and 1 base from J, with 8 bases in between. CDR3 length: 14 residues. CDR3 amino acids: CASSLGFESYEQYF. Here the CDR3 DNA reads TGTGCCAGCAGCTTGGGATTCGAGTCCTACGAGCAGTACTTC. Together with reference TRBV5-6 and TRBJ2-7, the CDR3 gives the full variable domain: DAGVTQSPTHLIKTRGQQVTLRCSPKSGHDTVSWYQQALGQGPQFIFQYYEEEERQRGNFPDRFSGHQFPNYSSELNVNALLLGDSALYLCASSLGFESYEQYFGPGTRLTVT.

The gene calls are TRBV30 and TRBJ1-2, with a tentative D call TRBD1 (6 bases). Germline V CDR1 and CDR2: GTSNPN, SVGIG (reference sequence). Trimming removed 4 bases at V and 3 bases at J, with 15 bases between. This CDR3 spans 14 amino acids. The CDR3 is CAWISTGKYYGYTF. CDR3 in DNA: TGTGCCTGGATTTCGACAGGCAAATACTATGGCTACACCTTC.

V and J are TRBV3-1 (or the pseudogene TRBV3-2) and TRBJ1-1, with D unclear. Between the trimmed V and J ends, which lost 3 bases and 0 bases, there was a span of 17 bases. CDR3 size: 17 residues. Germline-derived CDR1 and CDR2 are LGHDT and YNNKEL (reference sequence). The CDR3 nucleotides are TGTGCCAGCAGCCATCTCCCAGGCGCCCTCATGAACACTGAAGCTTTCTTT. This translates into CASSHLPGALMNTEAFF.

This clone was counted between two and nine times. This chain joins TRBV4-1 and TRBJ1-2; 9 bases fit TRBD1. Unmatched junction bases numbered 7, after V lost 2 bases and J lost 3 bases. CDR1 MGHRA and CDR2 YSYEKL come from the germline V gene. The CDR3 has 16 amino acids. The CDR3 protein is CASSQIPGQGDYGYTF. The CDR3 coding sequence is TGCGCCAGCAGCCAAATCCCGGGACAGGGCGACTATGGCTACACCTTC.

This sequence joins TRBV5-1 and TRBJ1-1; D may be TRBD1 (5 bases). The CDR3 runs to 18 residues. Trimming shortened V by 0 bases and J by 1 base, and 19 bases separated the two germline ends. CDR1 is SGHRS, CDR2 YFSETQ, per germline. The CDR3 spells CASSLEGLGAQKNTEAFF. The DNA for the CDR3 is TGCGCCAGCAGCTTGGAGGGGTTAGGTGCACAAAAGAACACTGAAGCTTTCTTT.

The J gene is TRBJ2-7, the V gene TRBV7-8; D perhaps matches TRBD1 (6 bases). CDR1 is SGHVS, CDR2 FQNEAQ, per germline. Trimming pared 3 bases from V and 7 bases from J, leaving 13 bases between. The CDR3 runs 13 residues. The CDR3 DNA reads as TGTGCCAGCAGCTTTCGACAGGCTGATGAGCAGTACTTC. It specifies CASSFRQADEQYF.

V is TRBV9 and J is TRBJ2-7, with D possibly matching TRBD2 (6 bases). V was clipped by 3 bases and J by 1 base, with 8 bases between them. The CDR3 has 13 amino acids. The germline V gene has CDR1 SGDLS and CDR2 YYNGEE. The CDR3 nucleotides read TGTGCCAGCAGCGCGGGACTTTCCTACGAGCAGTACTTC. This sequence encodes CASSAGLSYEQYF.

The chain recombines TRBV7-2 with TRBJ2-1; D is unclear. Germline V gene sequence: CDR1 SGHTA, CDR2 FQGNSA. The CDR3 contains 15 residues. Trimming stripped 1 base from V and 0 bases from J, with 7 bases between. The CDR3 sequence: CASSLGPVSYNEQFF. As DNA, the CDR3 is TGTGCCAGCAGCTTAGGGCCAGTCTCCTACAATGAGCAGTTCTTC.

V gene TRBV2 combines with J gene TRBJ1-4, with 7 bases lining up with TRBD1. CDR1 is SNHLY, CDR2 FYNNEI, per germline. The ends lost 6 bases at V and 7 bases at J; junction bases unmatched: 11. The CDR3 runs to 15 residues. CDR3 sequence: CASSYTGAEGEKLFF. CDR3 bases: TGTGCCAGCAGCTATACAGGGGCCGAGGGTGAAAAACTGTTTTTT.

The chain employs TRBV6-5 and TRBJ1-2, with 10 bases aligning to TRBD1. The V segment lost 6 bases and the J segment 6 bases; nucleotides outside the gene matches: 4. Germline CDR1 reads MNHEY; CDR2 reads SVGAGI. The CDR3 extends over 13 amino acids. CDR3 protein: CASRRQGADGYTF. As DNA, the CDR3 is TGTGCCAGCAGACGACAGGGGGCGGATGGCTACACCTTC.

This sequence joins TRBV27 and TRBJ2-2; TRBD2 is a possible D gene (6 bases). The germline V gene encodes CDR1 MNHEY and CDR2 SMNVEV (reference sequence). Trimming took 1 base from V and 0 from J, leaving 9 bases between them. CDR3 size: 16 residues. The CDR3 region is CASSLYSGSNTGELFF. CDR3 DNA: TGTGCCAGCAGTTTATATAGCGGATCGAACACCGGGGAGCTGTTTTTT.

This CDR3 reads CASSQPPGASSYNEQFF. CDR3 DNA sequence: TGCGCCAGCAGCCAACCCCCGGGAGCGAGCTCCTACAATGAGCAGTTCTTC. The chain employs TRBV4-1 and TRBJ2-1; TRBD2 might be the D (6 bases). Germline values: CDR1 MGHRA, CDR2 YSYEKL. The CDR3 consists of 17 residues. The V end lost 2 bases, the J end lost 0 bases, and 14 bases lay between the germline ends.

The J gene is TRBJ1-2, the V gene TRBV7-2; 11 bases match TRBD1. Germline V CDR1 and CDR2: SGHTA, FQGNSA. V shed 0 bases, J shed 4 bases, and the junction held 4 bases outside the gene matches. This CDR3 contains 16 residues. The CDR3 region is CASSLAGQGVFYGYTF. The DNA of the CDR3 is TGTGCCAGCAGCTTAGCGGGACAGGGGGTATTCTATGGCTACACCTTC.

The chain combines TRBV28 with TRBJ2-2; 13 nucleotides agree with TRBD2. In germline, CDR1 is MDHEN, CDR2 SYDVKM. This CDR3 region has 19 residues. V shed 5 bases and J 3 bases; nucleotides not matched to a gene: 12. CDR3 DNA: TGTGCCAGCAGTCCTCCGGGACTAGCGGGAAACATGGACACCGGGGAGCTGTTTTTT. Its translation is CASSPPGLAGNMDTGELFF.

Details on this clone: Other DNA variants within this sample encode the same CDR3. The V gene is TRBV19, the J gene TRBJ1-1; 7 bases are shared with TRBD1. CDR1 and CDR2 from the germline V gene are LNHDA and SQIVND (reference sequence). The CDR3 spans 17 residues. The V gene end was trimmed by 3 bases and the J gene end by 2 bases; junction bases not matched to a gene: 12. The chain's CDR3 is CASSILPGTEKNTEAFF. The CDR3, as DNA: TGTGCCAGTAGTATTTTACCCGGGACAGAAAAAAACACTGAAGCTTTCTTT.

The chain couples TRBV7-9 to TRBJ1-1, with TRBD1 as a possible D gene (5 bases). Per the germline V gene, CDR1 is SEHNR and CDR2 is FQNEAQ (reference sequence). Trimming shortened V by 2 bases and J by 1 base, and 8 bases separated the two germline ends. The CDR3 runs 14 residues. The CDR3 region is CASSLFTGNTEAFF. The CDR3 DNA sequence: TGTGCCAGCAGCTTATTCACAGGGAACACTGAAGCTTTCTTT.

This clone was detected only a few times. The chain combines TRBV7-2 with TRBJ2-5; the D gene is possibly TRBD1 (5 bases). Between the trimmed V and J ends, which lost 2 bases and 5 bases, there was a span of 15 bases. The CDR3 is made up of 15 amino acids. Germline V CDR1 and CDR2: SGHTA, FQGNSA. CDR3 coding DNA: TGTGCCAGCAGCTTACTGCAGGGTACTGGGGAGACCCAGTACTTC. Encoded protein: CASSLLQGTGETQYF. The whole variable domain, filled in from reference TRBV7-2 and TRBJ2-5, reads GAGVSQSPSNKVTEKGKDVELRCDPISGHTALYWYRQSLGQGLEFLIYFQGNSAPDKSGLPSDRFSAERTGGSVSTLTIQRTQQEDSAVYLCASSLLQGTGETQYFGPGTRLLVL.

Only a few counts were recorded for this clone. CDR3 DNA sequence: TGTGCCAGTAGGCCCGCAGGGGGCAATCAGCCCCAGCATTTT. Encoded protein: CASRPAGGNQPQHF. The chain carries TRBV19 and TRBJ1-5; D might be TRBD1 (6 bases). Trimming took 6 bases from V and 2 from J, leaving 11 bases between them. Germline loops: CDR1 LNHDA, CDR2 SQIVND (reference sequence). This CDR3 has 14 residues.

The rearrangement uses TRBV9 and TRBJ2-2, with 10 bases fitting TRBD1. Per germline, CDR1 SGDLS and CDR2 YYNGEE. The V gene end was trimmed by 4 bases and the J gene end by 5 bases; junction bases not matched to a gene: 5. The CDR3 has 15 residues. The CDR3 loop is CASSPWDRGTGELFF. The CDR3 DNA follows: TGTGCCAGCAGCCCCTGGGACAGGGGTACCGGGGAGCTGTTTTTT.